The sample holds one count of the clone carrying this T cell receptor beta chain. This specimen comes from a study of blood T cell repertoires in COVID-19. Background on the study: Acute-phase and convalescent COVID-19 samples originated in the United States, Italy and Spain. T cells, B-cell-depleted T cells, or PBMCs supplied cDNA or gDNA.

Trimming took off 2 bases at V and 3 bases at J, with 17 bases between the two ends. The CDR3 consists of 16 residues. Data came from immunoSEQ multiplex PCR; TCRdb stores just in-frame clones and leaves some out. Among about 200,000 clones, 84% were seen once, and the ten largest hold less than 15%. J is TRBJ1-2 and V is TRBV5-7; no firm D call. TRBV5-7 has ORF status, its function being uncertain. This TCR was recovered from a human donor in a cohort sampled during active COVID-19. The sequenced material came from peripheral blood. CDR3 in DNA: TGTGCCAGCAGCTTCCGTACGGAGGCTCTGGACTATGGCTACACCTTC. Translating it yields CASSFRTEALDYGYTF.